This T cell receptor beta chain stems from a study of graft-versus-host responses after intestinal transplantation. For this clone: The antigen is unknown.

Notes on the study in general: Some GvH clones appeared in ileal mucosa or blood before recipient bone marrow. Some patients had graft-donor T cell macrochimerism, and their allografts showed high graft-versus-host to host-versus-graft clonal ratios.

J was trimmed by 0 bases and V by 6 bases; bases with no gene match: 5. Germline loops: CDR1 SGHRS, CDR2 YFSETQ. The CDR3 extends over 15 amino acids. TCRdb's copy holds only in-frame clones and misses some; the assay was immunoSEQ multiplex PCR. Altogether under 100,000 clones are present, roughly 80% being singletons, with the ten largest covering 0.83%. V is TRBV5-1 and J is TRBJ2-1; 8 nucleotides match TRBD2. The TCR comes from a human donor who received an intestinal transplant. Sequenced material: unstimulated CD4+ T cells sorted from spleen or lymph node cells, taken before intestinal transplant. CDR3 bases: TGCGCCAGCACCATGACTAGCGCCTCCTACAATGAGCAGTTCTTC. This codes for CASTMTSASYNEQFF.